Only a few counts were recorded for the clone carrying this TCR beta chain. Its antigen is still unknown. These data come from a study of T cell repertoires in cytomegalovirus infection. The overall study: CMV epitopes used comprised recently identified HLA-C-restricted ones and well-studied HLA-B-restricted ones. CMV infection plus the matching HLA type was flagged by public TCR beta signatures.

General observations from the study: Public TCR beta family frequency separated CMV-and-HLA carriers, including in an independent cohort. The ex vivo response was dominated by HLA-C-restricted CMV-specific TCR beta clonotypes.

TCRdb analysed the reads with MiXCR anew, one entry per CDR3 protein. Of approximately 990,000 distinct CDR3 sequences detected, around 30% appear once; the ten largest clones hold around an eighth. The material was cultured CD8+ T cells from PBMCs, obtained from culture after CMV antigen stimulation. This receptor was identified in a human donor in good health (CMV status not recorded). Some clones in this sample may be carry-over from other donors' samples.

CDR3 region: CASSQDFLSYGYTF. CDR3 in DNA: TGCGCCAGCAGCCAAGATTTCCTAAGCTATGGCTACACCTTC. The genes are TRBV4-3 and TRBJ1-2; D is ambiguous. The CDR3 is made up of 14 amino acids. The V end was cut by 0 bases, the J end by 4 bases, with 9 bases between. Germline CDR1 and CDR2: LGHNA and YSLEER.